What follows describes a single TCR beta chain. PCR primers comprised 60 Vbeta and 13 Jbeta primers. Sequencing was performed with immunoSEQ multiplex PCR; in TCRdb, only in-frame clones are kept and a portion is missing. The table records about 96,000 clones, 64% of them present only once. This sample is drawn from a study of cytomegalovirus exposure and HLA in healthy donors. The CDR3 has 18 residues. Per the germline V gene, CDR1 is MNHEY and CDR2 is SMNVEV (reference sequence). The ends lost 5 bases at V and 5 bases at J; junction bases unmatched: 13. The sequencing sample was made of PBMCs. The chain combines TRBV27 with TRBJ2-1; TRBD2 matches 12 bases. This clonotype originated in a man in his 60s in good health and CMV-seronegative. CDR3 sequence reads: CASSPGTSGPLFNNEQFF. The DNA for the CDR3 is TGTGCCAGCAGTCCGGGGACTAGCGGGCCGCTATTCAACAATGAGCAGTTCTTC.